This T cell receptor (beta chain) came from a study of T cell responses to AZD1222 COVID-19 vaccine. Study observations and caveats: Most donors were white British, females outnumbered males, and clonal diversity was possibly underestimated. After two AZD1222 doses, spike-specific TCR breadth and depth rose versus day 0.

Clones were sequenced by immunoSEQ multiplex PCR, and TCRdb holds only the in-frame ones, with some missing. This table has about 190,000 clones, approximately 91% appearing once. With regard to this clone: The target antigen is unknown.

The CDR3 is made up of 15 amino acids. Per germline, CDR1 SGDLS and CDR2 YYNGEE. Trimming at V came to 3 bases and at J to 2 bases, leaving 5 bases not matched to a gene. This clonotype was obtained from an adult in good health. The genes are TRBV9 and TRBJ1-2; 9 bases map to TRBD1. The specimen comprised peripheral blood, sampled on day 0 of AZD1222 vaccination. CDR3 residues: CASSGTGTGNYGYTF. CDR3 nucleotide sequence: TGTGCCAGCAGCGGGACCGGGACAGGGAACTATGGCTACACCTTC. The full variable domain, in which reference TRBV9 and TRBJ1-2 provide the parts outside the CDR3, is DSGVTQTPKHLITATGQRVTLRCSPRSGDLSVYWYQQSLDQGLQFLIQYYNGEERAKGNILERFSAQQFPDLHSELNLSSLELGDSALYFCASSGTGTGNYGYTFGSGTRLTVV.